Here is one T cell receptor (beta chain) with its context. This record comes from a study of patients and donors after allogeneic stem cell transplantation. In TCRdb, the RT-PCR reads were re-called with MiXCR into one record per CDR3 protein. In the table there are approximately 430,000 distinct CDR3 sequences, 16% of which are singletons. Looked up from germline, CDR1 is SGHKS and CDR2 is YYEKEE (reference sequence). The CDR3 is 14 residues long. V was pared by 4 bases and J by 3 bases, with 4 bases of the junction left unmatched. The receptor was derived from a human donor who was either an allogeneic HSCT recipient or a stem cell or donor lymphocyte infusion donor (not recorded which). It is not recorded whose cells these are; they may come from a transplant donor. The sequenced sample consisted of blood, either unsorted or a sorted T cell fraction (not recorded which). The chain is built from TRBV5-5 and TRBJ2-1, with TRBD2 matching 7 bases. The CDR3 DNA sequence: TGTGCCAGCAGCGTGGGGGGGAACTACAATGAGCAGTTCTTC. This encodes CASSVGGNYNEQFF.